A single sample gave rise to the 2 T cell receptor beta chains below, sequenced in a study of blood T cell repertoires in COVID-19. Here immunoSEQ multiplex PCR was the method, and the copy in TCRdb shows in-frame clones only, minus some. The data contain roughly 130,000 clones, around 90% of them singletons. The specimen was peripheral blood. The receptor set was obtained from a man in his 60s with COVID-19, enrolled during active disease.

This chain connects TRBV6-7 to TRBJ1-2, with D unresolved. TRBV6-7 is an open reading frame, and its role is uncertain. The CDR3 runs 15 residues. V was clipped by 3 bases and J by 1 base, with 12 bases between them. The CDR3 sequence: CASSYTRVRNYGYTF. CDR3 nucleotide sequence: TGTGCCAGCAGTTATACCCGGGTCCGTAACTATGGCTACACCTTC.

CDR3 DNA sequence: TGTGCCAGCAGCTTCATTTTGGCCGGGTACGAGCAGTACTTC. The encoded protein is CASSFILAGYEQYF. The chain joins TRBV5-6 to TRBJ2-7, with D hard to call. The CDR3 consists of 14 residues. Trimming took 2 bases from V and 4 from J, leaving 13 bases between them. CDR1 is SGHDT and CDR2 is YYEEEE in the germline V gene.